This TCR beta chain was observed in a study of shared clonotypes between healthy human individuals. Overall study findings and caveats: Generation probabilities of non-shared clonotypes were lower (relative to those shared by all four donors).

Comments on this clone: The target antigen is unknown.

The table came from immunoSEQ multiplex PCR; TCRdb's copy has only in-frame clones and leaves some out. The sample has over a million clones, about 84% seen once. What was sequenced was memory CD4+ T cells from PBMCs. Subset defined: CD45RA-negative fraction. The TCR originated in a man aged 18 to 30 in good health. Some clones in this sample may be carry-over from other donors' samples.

The CDR3 loop reads CASSTGAPLYGYTF. The CDR3 DNA reads as TGTGCCAGCAGTACAGGGGCCCCCCTCTATGGCTACACCTTC. The chain couples TRBV6-1 to TRBJ1-2, with TRBD1 matching over 7 bases. V was pared by 5 bases and J by 4 bases, with 7 bases of the junction left unmatched. Germline loops: CDR1 MNHNS, CDR2 SASEGT. This CDR3 comprises 14 residues.